The next 21 T cell receptor beta chains were all read from a single sample in a study of regulatory T cells in long-lasting Graves disease. Time point meaning: newly diagnosed GD, antithyroid drugs for less than 3 months. Extracted RNA from PBMCs served as the source of the TCR library. Arm-PCR with iRepertoire HTBI primers amplified the CDR3 regions for these TCR beta libraries. In TCRdb, the multiplex PCR reads were re-called with MiXCR into one record per CDR3 protein. The table includes over 500,000 distinct CDR3 sequences, roughly 15% detected once. These data were also reused for a study on T cells in Graves' hyperthyroidism and ophthalmopathy.

Here the sequenced sample was peripheral blood mononuclear cells (PBMCs), taken at new diagnosis, from a patient treated with antithyroid drugs. The receptor source for this set is a woman younger than 45 with Graves disease.

With respect to this clonotype: A much larger clone is a single base away; this may be a read error. The CDR3 does not close with the conserved phenylalanine or tryptophan, likely indicating a read error. V usage is TRBV29-1 and J usage is TRBJ1-1; maybe TRBD1 (6 bases). The CDR3 length is 14 residues. Germline V CDR1 and CDR2: SQVTM, ANQGSEA. Between the trimmed V and J ends, which lost 3 bases and 1 base, there was a span of 12 bases. CDR3 sequence (DNA): TGCAGCGTTGATAAAGCAGGGGCGAACACTGAAGCTTTCCTT. Its translation is CSVDKAGANTEAFL.

The rearrangement links TRBV18 to TRBJ2-5, with 9 nucleotides matching TRBD2. CDR3 size: 15 residues. The V and J ends lost 3 bases and 5 bases, in that order; junction bases with no gene match: 7. From germline, CDR1 is KGHSH and CDR2 LQKENI. The CDR3 loop is CASSPSGGRAETQYF. CDR3 nucleotides: TGTGCCAGCTCACCTTCAGGCGGGAGGGCTGAGACCCAGTACTTC. Full variable domain (missing parts from reference TRBV18 and TRBJ2-5): NAGVMQNPRHLVRRRGQEARLRCSPMKGHSHVYWYRQLPEEGLKFMVYLQKENIIDESGMPKERFSAEFPKEGPSILRIQQVVRGDSAAYFCASSPSGGRAETQYFGPGTRLLVL.

This clonotype appeared many times. This chain joins TRBV20-1 and TRBJ2-1; D may match TRBD1 or TRBD2 (6 bases each). Germline CDR1 is DFQATT and CDR2 is SNEGSKA (reference sequence). V was cut by 5 bases and J by 4 bases, with 21 bases left in between. This CDR3 is built from 16 residues. The CDR3 sequence: CSADRRRGVRYNEQFF. CDR3 coding DNA: TGCAGTGCTGACCGACGAAGGGGGGTTCGGTACAATGAGCAGTTCTTC.

CDR3 amino acids: CASSLGGLGSPTAKNIQYF. For the CDR3, the DNA is TGTGCCAGCAGCTTAGGAGGTCTGGGATCTCCGACGGCCAAAAACATTCAGTACTTC. J is TRBJ2-4 and V is TRBV7-9; no clear D gene. CDR3 length: 19 amino acids. CDR1 and CDR2 (germline): SEHNR, FQNEAQ (reference sequence). V lost 1 base and J lost 1, with 20 bases in between.

J is TRBJ2-6 and V is TRBV3-1; TRBD1 agrees at 7 bases. The CDR3 is 17 amino acids. Trimming took 4 bases from V and 2 from J; bases not matched to a gene: 8. Looked up from germline, CDR1 is LGHDT and CDR2 is YNNKEL (reference sequence). The CDR3: CASSPGLDRAGANVLTF. The CDR3 coding sequence is TGTGCCAGCAGCCCCGGCCTTGACAGGGCTGGGGCCAACGTCCTGACTTTC.

This clonotype was detected many times. The chain has TRBV27 and TRBJ2-1; D unclear. Germline V CDR1 and CDR2: MNHEY, SMNVEV (reference sequence). The CDR3 length is 14 residues. The ends were cut back, 2 bases at V and 3 bases at J, with 8 bases in the middle. CDR3 residues: CASSLNWDYNEQFF. The DNA of the CDR3 is TGTGCCAGCAGTTTAAACTGGGACTACAATGAGCAGTTCTTC.

In its sample, this clonotype was seen many times. The CDR3 nucleotides read TGTGCCAGCAGTGAAGCGCGAGGGAACGAGCAGTACTTC. Translating it yields CASSEARGNEQYF. The V gene is TRBV2, the J gene TRBJ2-7; a weak D match, TRBD2 (5 bases). The CDR3 has 13 amino acids. Trimming removed 0 bases at V and 5 bases at J, with 8 bases between. Germline-derived CDR1 and CDR2 are SNHLY and FYNNEI.

This clonotype was detected only a few times. The rearrangement uses TRBV18 and TRBJ1-3; D might be TRBD1 (5 bases). V lost 0 bases and J lost 0, with 12 bases in between. The CDR3 has 17 amino acids. Per the germline V gene, CDR1 is KGHSH and CDR2 is LQKENI. CDR3 in amino acids: CASSPPYGTSSGNTIYF. In nucleotides, the CDR3 is TGTGCCAGCTCACCACCGTACGGGACGAGCTCTGGAAACACCATATATTTT.

This clonotype occurred a few times. This chain joins TRBV30 and TRBJ2-2; D uncertain. The CDR3 runs to 18 residues. Germline loops: CDR1 GTSNPN, CDR2 SVGIG (reference sequence). Between the trimmed V and J ends, which lost 8 bases and 5 bases, there was a span of 30 bases. Here the CDR3 reads CAPQGSGREGSWTGELFF. The CDR3 DNA reads TGTGCCCCACAAGGGTCCGGAAGAGAAGGTTCCTGGACCGGGGAGCTGTTTTTT.

This clonotype was seen a few times. The chain employs TRBV29-1 and TRBJ2-1; D remains ambiguous. This CDR3 spans 14 amino acids. Germline CDR1 is SQVTM and CDR2 is ANQGSEA. Trimming took 4 bases from V and 4 from J, leaving 14 bases between them. The DNA of the CDR3 is TGCAGCGTTGTCAAAGGTCCCCAATACAATGAGCAGTTCTTC. Translating it yields CSVVKGPQYNEQFF.

This clonotype was picked up many times. CDR3 in amino acids: CASSQGFIYGYTF. DNA of the CDR3: TGTGCCAGCAGCCAAGGGTTCATCTATGGCTACACCTTC. This chain connects TRBV16 to TRBJ1-2, with unresolved D. Germline CDR1 KGHSY, CDR2 FQNENV. Trimming removed 2 bases at V and 4 bases at J, with 8 bases between. This CDR3 region has 13 residues.

The rearrangement uses TRBV6-1 and TRBJ1-6; D perhaps matches TRBD1 (6 bases). This CDR3 comprises 14 residues. Germline V gives CDR1 MNHNS, CDR2 SASEGT. V was shortened by 7 bases and J by 10 bases, with 17 bases between the two germline ends. CDR3 coding DNA: TGTGCCAGCACCTCGGACAGTTTACGGTCACCCCTCCACTTT. It specifies CASTSDSLRSPLHF.

This clonotype was counted between two and nine times. The J gene is TRBJ2-5, the V gene TRBV19, with D perhaps TRBD1 (5 bases). The CDR3 consists of 15 residues. Germline V gene sequence: CDR1 LNHDA, CDR2 SQIVND (reference sequence). Trimming took off 2 bases at V and 4 bases at J, with 14 bases between the two ends. The CDR3 spells CASSIRGWNPETQYF. CDR3 in DNA: TGTGCCAGTAGTATAAGGGGTTGGAATCCAGAGACCCAGTACTTC.

This chain connects TRBV3-1 to TRBJ2-7; weak D call: TRBD1 (6 bases). This CDR3 spans 15 amino acids. Germline CDR1 and CDR2: LGHDT and YNNKEL (reference sequence). Trimming stripped 0 bases from V and 3 bases from J, with 12 bases between. The CDR3 DNA reads TGTGCCAGCAGCCAAGACCGAGTGGGACACTACGAGCAGTACTTC. Residues: CASSQDRVGHYEQYF.

In its sample, this clonotype was seen many times. The rearrangement links TRBV7-9 to TRBJ1-5; D is unclear. The germline V and J ends were trimmed by 1 base and 4 bases, with 11 bases remaining between them. CDR3 size: 15 residues. The germline CDR1 and CDR2 sequences are SEHNR and FQNEAQ (reference sequence). The CDR3 nucleotides are TGTGCCAGCAGCTTAGGCAACGGAGAGAATCAGCCCCAGCATTTT. It encodes CASSLGNGENQPQHF.

This clonotype is a singleton in its sample. The V call is TRBV5-1, the J call TRBJ1-6, with 8 bases aligning to TRBD1. The V gene end was trimmed by 5 bases and the J gene end by 0 bases; junction bases not matched to a gene: 4. Germline CDR1 reads SGHRS; CDR2 reads YFSETQ. The CDR3 is made up of 16 amino acids. CDR3 loop: CASRTGAGSYNSPLHF. The CDR3 coding sequence is TGCGCCAGCAGGACAGGGGCTGGCTCCTATAATTCACCCCTCCACTTT.

This clonotype came up a few times. The J gene is TRBJ2-1, the V gene TRBV12-3 or TRBV12-4; perhaps TRBD1 as D (5 bases). Trimming took off 4 bases at V and 10 bases at J, with 14 bases between the two ends. The CDR3 runs 13 residues. The CDR3 spells CASSSAGNGEQFF. In nucleotides, the CDR3 is TGTGCCAGCAGTTCTGCAGGGAACGGCGAGCAGTTCTTC.

This clonotype was detected ten times or more. The rearrangement joins TRBV28 to TRBJ2-5; a possible D gene is TRBD2 (5 bases). Germline loops: CDR1 MDHEN, CDR2 SYDVKM. The CDR3 length is 14 residues. V shed 5 bases and J shed 5 bases, with 15 bases lying between them. CDR3 in DNA: TGTGCCAGCAGTCCCGAGGGAGCGAGTGAGACCCAGTACTTC. Translated, it gives CASSPEGASETQYF.

As DNA, the CDR3 is TGTGCCAGCAGTGAATTACGCGGGAACGCAGATACGCAGTATTTT. Its protein is CASSELRGNADTQYF. The chain joins TRBV2 to TRBJ2-3; TRBD2 is a possible D gene (6 bases). V was shortened by 2 bases and J by 4 bases, with 13 bases between the two germline ends. Germline V CDR1 and CDR2: SNHLY, FYNNEI. The CDR3 length is 15 residues.

This clonotype came up many times. The chain employs TRBV2 and TRBJ1-3; tentative D call: TRBD1 (6 bases). Trimming pared 7 bases from V and 0 bases from J, leaving 25 bases between. The CDR3 is 19 amino acids. Germline V gene sequence: CDR1 SNHLY, CDR2 FYNNEI. DNA of the CDR3: TGTGCCAGCACCCCGGACAGACAATATCCCTCCTACTCTGGAAACACCATATATTTT. This encodes CASTPDRQYPSYSGNTIYF.

This chain links TRBV14 with TRBJ2-3; D call uncertain. Germline V gives CDR1 SGHDN, CDR2 FVKESK. There are 14 residues in the CDR3. V shed 0 bases and J shed 2 bases, with 6 bases lying between them. The DNA for the CDR3 is TGTGCCAGCAGCCAAGACGTATACACAGATACGCAGTATTTT. Amino acids: CASSQDVYTDTQYF.